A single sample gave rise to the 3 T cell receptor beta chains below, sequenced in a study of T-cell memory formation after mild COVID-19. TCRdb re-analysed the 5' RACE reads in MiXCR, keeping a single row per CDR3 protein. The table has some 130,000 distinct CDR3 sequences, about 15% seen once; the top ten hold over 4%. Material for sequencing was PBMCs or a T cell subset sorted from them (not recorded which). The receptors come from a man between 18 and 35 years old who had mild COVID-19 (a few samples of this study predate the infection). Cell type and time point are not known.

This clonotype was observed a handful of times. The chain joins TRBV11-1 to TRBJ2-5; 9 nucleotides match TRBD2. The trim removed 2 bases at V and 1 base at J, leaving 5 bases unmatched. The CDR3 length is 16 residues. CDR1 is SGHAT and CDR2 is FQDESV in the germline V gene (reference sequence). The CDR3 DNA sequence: TGTGCCAGCAGCTTACGGCTAGCGGGGATCCAAGAGACCCAGTACTTC. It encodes CASSLRLAGIQETQYF.

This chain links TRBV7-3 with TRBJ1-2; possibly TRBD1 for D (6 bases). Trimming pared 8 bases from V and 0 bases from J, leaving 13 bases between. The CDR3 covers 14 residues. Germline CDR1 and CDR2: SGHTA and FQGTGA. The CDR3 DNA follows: TGTGCCAGCGCCCCGGACAGATCTAACTATGGCTACACCTTC. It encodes CASAPDRSNYGYTF.

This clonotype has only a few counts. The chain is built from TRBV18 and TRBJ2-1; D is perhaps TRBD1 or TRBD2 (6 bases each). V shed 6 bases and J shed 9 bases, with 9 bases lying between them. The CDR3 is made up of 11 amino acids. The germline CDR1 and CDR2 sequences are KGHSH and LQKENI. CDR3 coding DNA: TGTGCCAGCTCCTCGGGGGCTGAGCAGTTCTTC. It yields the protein CASSSGAEQFF.